This is a list of T cell receptor beta chains from one sample in a study of OX40 agonist ivuxolimab in advanced cancers. The repertoire was sequenced with immunoSEQ multiplex PCR; TCRdb's copy has only in-frame clones and lacks some. The sample has some 84,000 clones, approximately 90% seen once. The specimen was CD4+ or CD8+ T cells sorted from blood, collected in a trial of the OX40 agonist ivuxolimab. These receptors came from an adult with an advanced solid tumor such as melanoma, head and neck, liver or kidney cancer. CDR3s include the opening cysteine and the closing phenylalanine or tryptophan. D genes are given only for firm matches. Only some rows state a clone size, as once, few, many or a class for expanded clones.

j_call d_call v_call clone_size cdr3_nt cdr3_aa
TRBJ1-2 TRBD1 TRBV2 . TGTGCCAGCGCCGGGACAGGGGGTTTTGGCTACACCTTC CASAGTGGFGYTF
TRBJ2-7 . TRBV25-1 once TGTGCCAGCAGTGACAGGGAAGGCTCCTACGAGCAGTACTTC CASSDREGSYEQYF
TRBJ1-2 . TRBV21-1 . TGTGCCAGCAGCAAAGCAAAGGGTAACTATGGCTACACCTTC CASSKAKGNYGYTF
TRBJ1-1 . TRBV11-2 . TGTGCCAGCAGCTTGGGCGTTATCACTGAAGCTTTCTTT CASSLGVITEAFF
TRBJ2-7 TRBD1 TRBV19 . TGTGCCAGTAGAGGACAGGGGACCTACGAGCAGTACTTC CASRGQGTYEQYF
TRBJ2-5 TRBD2 TRBV11-2 . TGTGCCAGCCTCGGGGGGGGGTTAGAGGAAGAGACCCAGTACTTC CASLGGGLEEETQYF
TRBJ2-5 . TRBV27 . TGTGCCAGCAGTTTATTCCCCCCGACACGCCAACAAGGGACCCAGTACTTC CASSLFPPTRQQGTQYF
TRBJ2-1 . TRBV27 . TGTGCCAGCGCCTTACCTAGTGGCGACCTTAATGAGCAGTTCTTC CASALPSGDLNEQFF
TRBJ1-2 TRBD1 TRBV9 . TGTGCCAGCAGCCGAAGCCAGGGGGCCTACTATGGCTACACCTTC CASSRSQGAYYGYTF
TRBJ2-2 TRBD2 TRBV4-1 . TGCGCCAGCAGCCCTTTACTAGCGGGGGGGACCGGGGAGCTGTTTTTT CASSPLLAGGTGELFF
TRBJ2-3 . TRBV2 . TGTGCCATCCTCGACCCTGCTAGCACAGATACGCAGTATTTT CAILDPASTDTQYF
TRBJ2-7 . TRBV19 . TGTGCGACCAGTGTCCTAGCCGGCGAGCAGTACTTC CATSVLAGEQYF
TRBJ1-2 . TRBV27 . TGTGCCAGCAGAAAAAATGAGGGCTACACCTTC CASRKNEGYTF
TRBJ1-2 . TRBV27 once TGTGCCAGCAGTCATTCAGGGTCCTTGGATGGCTACACCTTC CASSHSGSLDGYTF
TRBJ2-3 . TRBV11-2 . TGTGCCAGCAGCCTCCGGCCAGATACGCAGTATTTT CASSLRPDTQYF
TRBJ2-7 TRBD1 TRBV10-3 . TGTGCCATCAGCGACAGGGACTACGAGCAGTACTTC CAISDRDYEQYF
TRBJ2-7 TRBD1 TRBV19 . TGTGCCAGTCCCGGGACAGTCTCCTACGAGCAGTACTTC CASPGTVSYEQYF
TRBJ2-7 . TRBV4-1 . TGCGCCAGCAGACCCAGGACCGTTGGGGCCTACGAGCAGTACTTC CASRPRTVGAYEQYF
TRBJ2-2 TRBD2 TRBV30 . TGTGCCTGGCTCGGGAGGGCCACCGGGGAGCTGTTTTTT CAWLGRATGELFF
TRBJ1-5 . TRBV19 . TGTGCCAGTAGTATCTCAGAGTGGAGCAATCAGCCCCAGCATTTT CASSISEWSNQPQHF
TRBJ1-2 TRBD1 TRBV10-2 . TGCGCCAGCAGTGATAGTACAGGGGGCCCGGGCTACACCTTC CASSDSTGGPGYTF
TRBJ2-1 . TRBV13 . TGTGCCAGCAGCTTAAGGATGGTACCTGAGCAGTTCTTC CASSLRMVPEQFF
TRBJ1-1 . TRBV5-1 . TGCGCCAGCAGCTGGGGGGGACTTGAAGCTTTCTTT CASSWGGLEAFF
TRBJ2-1 TRBD2 TRBV7-9 . TGTGCCAGCAGCTCCACCACGGGGGGCTCCTACAATGAGCAGTTCTTC CASSSTTGGSYNEQFF
TRBJ2-3 TRBD1 TRBV10-1 . TGCGCCAGCAGTGAGACCAGCAGGGGGCCAAGCACAGATACGCAGTATTTT CASSETSRGPSTDTQYF